The clone carrying this T cell receptor beta chain was recorded at least ten times. Its specificity is unknown. Sample barcodes and UMIs were carried by the TCR alpha and TCR beta cDNA libraries that 5'RACE generated with constant-segment primers. TCRdb ran MiXCR on the 5' RACE reads and lists one entry per CDR3 protein. The table shows about 610,000 distinct CDR3 sequences, with 15% to 20% occurring only once. The CDR3 runs 18 residues. Germline-derived CDR1 and CDR2 are SEHNR and FQNEAQ (reference sequence). The junction had 15 bases not matched to a gene; V was cut back by 4 bases and J by 7 bases. These data are taken from a study of T-cell memory formation after mild COVID-19. Overall study context: TCR clusters showed largely donor specificity. Study-level points and caveats: Shrinking CD4+ clones were chiefly CM and EM; CD8+ ones were chiefly EMRA. Clones that contracted from day 15 to 85 were balanced CD4/CD8, while later expanders leaned CD4+.

This chain joins TRBV7-9 and TRBJ2-7; 14 nucleotides line up with TRBD2. Sequencing used PBMCs or a T cell subset sorted from them (not recorded which). This TCR derives from an adult woman who had mild COVID-19 (a few samples of this study predate the infection). Cell type and time point are not known. CDR3 nucleotides: TGTGCCAGCAGCTCCGGGACTAGCGGGAGAGGGTTGCCTTGGGAGCAGTACTTC. Its protein is CASSSGTSGRGLPWEQYF.